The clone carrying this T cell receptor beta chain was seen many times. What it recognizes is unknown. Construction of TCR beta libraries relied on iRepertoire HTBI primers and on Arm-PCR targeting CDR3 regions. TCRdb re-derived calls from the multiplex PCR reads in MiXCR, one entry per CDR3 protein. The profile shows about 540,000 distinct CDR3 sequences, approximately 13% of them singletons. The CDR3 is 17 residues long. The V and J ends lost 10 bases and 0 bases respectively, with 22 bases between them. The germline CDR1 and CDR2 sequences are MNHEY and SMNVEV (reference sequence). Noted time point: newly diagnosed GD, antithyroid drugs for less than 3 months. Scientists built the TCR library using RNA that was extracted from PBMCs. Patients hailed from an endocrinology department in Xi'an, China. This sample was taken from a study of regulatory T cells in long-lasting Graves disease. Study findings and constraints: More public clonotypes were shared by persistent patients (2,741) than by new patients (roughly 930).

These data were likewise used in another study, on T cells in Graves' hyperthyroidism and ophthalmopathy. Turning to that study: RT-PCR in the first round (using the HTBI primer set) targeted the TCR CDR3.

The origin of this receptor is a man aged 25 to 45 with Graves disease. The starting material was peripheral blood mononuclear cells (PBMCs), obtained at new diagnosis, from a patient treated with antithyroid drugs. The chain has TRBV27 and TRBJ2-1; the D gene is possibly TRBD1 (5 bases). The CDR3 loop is CATYPQDGGRSYNEQFF. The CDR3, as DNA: TGTGCCACCTACCCACAGGATGGCGGACGCTCCTACAATGAGCAGTTCTTC.